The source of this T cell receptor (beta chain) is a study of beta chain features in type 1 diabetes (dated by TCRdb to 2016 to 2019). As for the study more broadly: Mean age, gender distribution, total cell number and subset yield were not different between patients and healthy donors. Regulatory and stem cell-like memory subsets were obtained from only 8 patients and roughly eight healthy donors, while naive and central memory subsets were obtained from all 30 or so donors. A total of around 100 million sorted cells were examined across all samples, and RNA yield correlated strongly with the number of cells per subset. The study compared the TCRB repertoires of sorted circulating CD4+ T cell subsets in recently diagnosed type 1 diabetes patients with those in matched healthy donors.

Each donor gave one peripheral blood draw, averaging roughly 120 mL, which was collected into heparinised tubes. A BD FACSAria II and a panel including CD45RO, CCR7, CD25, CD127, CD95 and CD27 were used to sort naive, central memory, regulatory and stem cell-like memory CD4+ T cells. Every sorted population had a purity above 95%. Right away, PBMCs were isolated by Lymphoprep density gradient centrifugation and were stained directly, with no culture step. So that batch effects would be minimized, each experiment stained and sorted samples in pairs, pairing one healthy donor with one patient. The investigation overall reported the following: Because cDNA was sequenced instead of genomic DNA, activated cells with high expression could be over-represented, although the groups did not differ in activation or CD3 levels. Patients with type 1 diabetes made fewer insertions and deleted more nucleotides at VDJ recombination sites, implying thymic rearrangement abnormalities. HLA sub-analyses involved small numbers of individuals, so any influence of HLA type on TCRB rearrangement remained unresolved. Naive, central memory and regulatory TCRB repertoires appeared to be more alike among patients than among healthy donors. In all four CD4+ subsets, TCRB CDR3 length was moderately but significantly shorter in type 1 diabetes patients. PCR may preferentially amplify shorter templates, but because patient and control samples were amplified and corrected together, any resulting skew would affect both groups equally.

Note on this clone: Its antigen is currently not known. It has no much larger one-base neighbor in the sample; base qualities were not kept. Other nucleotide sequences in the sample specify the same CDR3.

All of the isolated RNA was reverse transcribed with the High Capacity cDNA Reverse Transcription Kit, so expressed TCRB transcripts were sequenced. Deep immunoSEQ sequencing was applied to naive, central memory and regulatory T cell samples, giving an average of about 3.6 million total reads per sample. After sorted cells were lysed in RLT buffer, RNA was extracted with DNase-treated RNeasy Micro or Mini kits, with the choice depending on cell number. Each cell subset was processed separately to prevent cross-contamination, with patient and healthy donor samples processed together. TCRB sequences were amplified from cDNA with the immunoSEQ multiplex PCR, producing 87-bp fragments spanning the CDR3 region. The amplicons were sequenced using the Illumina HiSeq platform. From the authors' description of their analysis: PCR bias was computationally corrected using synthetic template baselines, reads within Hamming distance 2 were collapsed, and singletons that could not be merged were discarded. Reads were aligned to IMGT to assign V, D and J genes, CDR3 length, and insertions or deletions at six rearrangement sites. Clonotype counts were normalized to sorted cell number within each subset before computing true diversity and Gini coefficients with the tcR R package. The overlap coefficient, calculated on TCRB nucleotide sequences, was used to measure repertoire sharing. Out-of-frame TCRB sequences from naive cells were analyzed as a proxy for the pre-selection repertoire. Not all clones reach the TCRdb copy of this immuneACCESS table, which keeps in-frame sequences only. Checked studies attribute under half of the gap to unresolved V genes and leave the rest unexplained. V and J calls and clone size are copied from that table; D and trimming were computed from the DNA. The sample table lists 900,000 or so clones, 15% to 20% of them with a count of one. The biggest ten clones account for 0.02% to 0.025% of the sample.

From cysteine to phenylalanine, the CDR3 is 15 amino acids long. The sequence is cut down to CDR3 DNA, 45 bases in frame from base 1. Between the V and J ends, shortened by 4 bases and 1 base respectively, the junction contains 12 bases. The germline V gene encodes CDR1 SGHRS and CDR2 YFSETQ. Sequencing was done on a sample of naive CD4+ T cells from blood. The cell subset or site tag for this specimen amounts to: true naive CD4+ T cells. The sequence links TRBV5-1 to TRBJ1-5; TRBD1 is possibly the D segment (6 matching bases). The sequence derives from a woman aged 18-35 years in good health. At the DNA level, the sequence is TGCGCCAGCAGCCTTAGGGGGGACAGCAATCAGCCCCAGCATTTT. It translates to CASSLRGDSNQPQHF. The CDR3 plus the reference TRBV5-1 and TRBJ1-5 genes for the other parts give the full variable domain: KAGVTQTPRYLIKTRGQQVTLSCSPISGHRSVSWYQQTPGQGLQFLFEYFSETQRNKGNFPGRFSGRQFSNSRSEMNVSTLELGDSALYLCASSLRGDSNQPQHFGDGTRLSIL.